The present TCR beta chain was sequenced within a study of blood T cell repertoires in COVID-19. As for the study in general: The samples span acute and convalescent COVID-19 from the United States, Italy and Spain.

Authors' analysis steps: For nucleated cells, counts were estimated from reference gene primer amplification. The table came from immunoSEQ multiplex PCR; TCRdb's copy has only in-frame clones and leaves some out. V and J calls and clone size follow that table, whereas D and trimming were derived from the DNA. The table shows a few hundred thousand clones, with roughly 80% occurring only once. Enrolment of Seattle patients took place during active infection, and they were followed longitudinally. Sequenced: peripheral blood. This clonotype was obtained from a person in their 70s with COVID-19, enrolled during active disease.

CDR3 protein: CASSLAERNYNEQFF. DNA of the CDR3: TGCGCCAGCAGCTTGGCCGAGAGGAACTACAATGAGCAGTTCTTC. The chain recombines TRBV5-1 with TRBJ2-1, with D unresolved. V dropped 0 bases and J dropped 3 bases, with 10 bases sitting between them. CDR3 length: 15 amino acids. Germline-derived CDR1 and CDR2 are SGHRS and YFSETQ.